Described below is a single T cell receptor beta chain sequence and its context. Its matching antigen is unknown. Germline V gene sequence: CDR1 MGHRA, CDR2 YSYEKL. The V segment lost 6 bases and the J segment 7 bases; nucleotides outside the gene matches: 6. CDR3 length: 13 residues. The data originate from a study of beta chain features in type 1 diabetes. Study-level points and caveats: Type 1 diabetes patients had moderately but significantly shorter TCRB CDR3s in all four CD4+ subsets.

As every portion of the isolated RNA was reverse transcribed, the sequencing read expressed TCRB transcripts. Profiling relied on immunoSEQ multiplex PCR, and the TCRdb table lists in-frame clones only, not all of them. In the table there are just over 450,000 clones, approximately 28% of which are singletons. Sequencing input: naive CD4+ T cells from blood. The clonotype originates from a man aged 18 to 29 in good health. The chain combines TRBV4-1 with TRBJ2-3; 8 bases are a match to TRBD2. CDR3 amino acids: CASRLGLANTQYF. The CDR3, as DNA: TGCGCCAGCAGACTCGGACTAGCCAATACGCAGTATTTT.